Below are 26 T cell receptor beta chains sequenced from a single sample in a study of patients and donors after allogeneic stem cell transplantation. TCRdb called the RT-PCR reads again in MiXCR, with one record for every CDR3 protein. Among about a million distinct CDR3 sequences listed, approximately 19% were seen once. Sequences were obtained from blood, either unsorted or a sorted T cell fraction (not recorded which). These receptors all stem from a human donor who was either an allogeneic HSCT recipient or a stem cell or donor lymphocyte infusion donor (not recorded which). It is not recorded whose cells these are; they may come from a transplant donor.

This clonotype was counted only a few times. The chain links TRBV5-1 to TRBJ2-2, with D unclear. CDR3 length: 14 residues. Germline loops: CDR1 SGHRS, CDR2 YFSETQ. The V gene lost 2 bases and the J gene lost 0 bases, with 5 bases spanning the gap. The CDR3 coding sequence is TGCGCCAGCAGCTTTCTCACGAACACCGGGGAGCTGTTTTTT. The encoded protein is CASSFLTNTGELFF.

This clonotype was counted only a few times. The chain recombines TRBV13 with TRBJ2-1, with 7 bases matching TRBD1. The V and J ends lost 3 bases and 8 bases, in that order; junction bases with no gene match: 4. Germline CDR1 and CDR2: PRHDT and FYEKMQ (reference sequence). The CDR3 runs 13 residues. This CDR3 is CASSFAGGDEQFF. In DNA form, the CDR3 reads TGTGCCAGCAGCTTTGCAGGGGGTGATGAGCAGTTCTTC. The full variable domain, its missing parts supplied by reference TRBV13 and TRBJ2-1, is AAGVIQSPRHLIKEKRETATLKCYPIPRHDTVYWYQQGPGQDPQFLISFYEKMQSDKGSIPDRFSAQQFSDYHSELNMSSLELGDSALYFCASSFAGGDEQFFGPGTRLTVL.

This chain uses TRBV12-3 or TRBV12-4 with TRBJ1-1; TRBD1 matches 9 bases. This CDR3 contains 14 residues. The trim removed 7 bases at V and 5 bases at J, leaving 8 bases unmatched. The CDR3 sequence is CASKQTGGGTEAFF. CDR3 coding DNA: TGTGCCAGCAAACAGACAGGGGGGGGAACTGAAGCTTTCTTT.

This clonotype was detected only a few times. V usage is TRBV4-1 and J usage is TRBJ2-3, with 8 bases that match TRBD2. Germline V gene data show CDR1 as MGHRA and CDR2 as YSYEKL. This CDR3 is 17 amino acids long. J lost 0 bases, V lost 2 bases, and 7 bases had no gene match. The CDR3 region is CASSQFPGGDSTDTQYF. The CDR3 DNA follows: TGCGCCAGCAGCCAATTCCCCGGGGGGGATAGCACAGATACGCAGTATTTT.

This clonotype was counted a few times. The genes are TRBV24-1 and TRBJ2-1; 9 nucleotides align to TRBD2. With V trimmed by 1 base and J by 5 bases, 5 bases remained unmatched. There are 16 residues in the CDR3. CDR1 and CDR2 (germline): KGHDR, SFDVKD. The CDR3 DNA follows: TGTGCCACCAGTGATTTCGTGTCTAGCGGGGACAATGAGCAGTTCTTC. Translated: CATSDFVSSGDNEQFF.

The chain is built from TRBV4-2 and TRBJ2-1; D not resolved. Germline V CDR1 and CDR2: LGHNA, YNFKEQ. V gave up 3 bases and J gave up 5 bases, with 5 bases separating them. This CDR3 contains 12 residues. The DNA of the CDR3 is TGTGCCAGCAGCCAGGTAAACAATGAGCAGTTCTTC. Amino acids: CASSQVNNEQFF.

The chain uses TRBV9 and TRBJ2-2, with 10 bases aligning to TRBD2. From germline, CDR1 is SGDLS and CDR2 YYNGEE. This CDR3 contains 17 residues. After removal of 0 bases from V and 4 bases from J, the junction contained 6 bases not matched to a gene. The CDR3: CASSVVLAGYGTGELFF. CDR3 DNA sequence: TGTGCCAGCAGCGTAGTACTAGCGGGATATGGCACCGGGGAGCTGTTTTTT.

This clonotype was detected a few times. V usage is TRBV29-1 and J usage is TRBJ2-5; D might be TRBD2 (6 bases). With 4 bases removed from V and 5 bases from J, the gap between germline ends came to 14 bases. The CDR3 runs to 13 residues. The germline V gene encodes CDR1 SQVTM and CDR2 ANQGSEA. The CDR3 region has the DNA TGCAGCGTTGTTGCCCCGGGGGTTGAGACCCAGTACTTC. Translating gives CSVVAPGVETQYF.

In its sample, this clonotype was seen a few times. The V gene is TRBV4-1, the J gene TRBJ2-1, with 7 bases lining up with TRBD1. There are 15 residues in the CDR3. Germline CDR1 is MGHRA and CDR2 is YSYEKL. With 3 bases clipped from V and 9 bases from J, the junction kept 11 bases outside the gene matches. The CDR3 DNA is TGCGCCAGCAGCCAGGGCAGGGGGTTCATGAGTGAGCAGTTCTTC. It codes for CASSQGRGFMSEQFF.

This clonotype was seen at least ten times. This sequence joins TRBV4-3 and TRBJ2-1, with 8 bases aligning to TRBD1. CDR3 size: 17 residues. Per the germline V gene, CDR1 is LGHNA and CDR2 is YSLEER. V lost 3 bases, J lost 6 bases, and 13 bases stayed unmatched. The CDR3 DNA reads as TGCGCCAGCAGCCACGTTAGACAGGGGTCCGGAACCAATGAGCAGTTCTTC. This codes for CASSHVRQGSGTNEQFF.

The V and J genes are TRBV5-1 and TRBJ1-1, with 8 bases matching TRBD1. CDR1 and CDR2 from the germline V gene are SGHRS and YFSETQ. This CDR3 is 13 amino acids long. Unmatched junction bases numbered 1, after V lost 5 bases and J lost 1 base. The CDR3 sequence is CASRQGENTEAFF. Here the CDR3 DNA reads TGCGCCAGCAGACAGGGGGAGAACACTGAAGCTTTCTTT. Based on the CDR3 plus reference TRBV5-1 and TRBJ1-1, the full variable domain is KAGVTQTPRYLIKTRGQQVTLSCSPISGHRSVSWYQQTPGQGLQFLFEYFSETQRNKGNFPGRFSGRQFSNSRSEMNVSTLELGDSALYLCASRQGENTEAFFGQGTRLTVV.

This clonotype turned up a few times. The chain is built from TRBV27 and TRBJ1-5; D possibly corresponds to TRBD1 (6 bases). CDR1 is MNHEY, CDR2 SMNVEV, per germline (reference sequence). V was trimmed by 6 bases and J by 3 bases, leaving 12 bases between them. CDR3 length: 14 residues. The CDR3 loop reads CASRDTGYNQPQHF. The CDR3 nucleotides are TGTGCCAGCAGGGACACAGGGTACAATCAGCCCCAGCATTTT.

The chain employs TRBV18 and TRBJ2-7, with a weak D call TRBD2 (5 bases). CDR1 and CDR2 from the germline V gene are KGHSH and LQKENI. This CDR3 region has 15 residues. V was clipped by 3 bases and J by 4 bases, with 16 bases between them. Written as DNA, the CDR3 is TGTGCCAGCTCACCCCTTACGGAGGTGGGGTACGAGCAGTACTTC. This encodes CASSPLTEVGYEQYF.

This clonotype was seen a handful of times. The chain joins TRBV29-1 to TRBJ2-7, with unresolved D. Trimming left V 4 bases short and J 2 bases short, with 12 bases between. CDR1 is SQVTM, CDR2 ANQGSEA, per germline. The CDR3 has 13 residues. DNA of the CDR3: TGCAGCGTTGTAGGGCAGTCTCCCTACGAGCAGTACTTC. Protein product: CSVVGQSPYEQYF.

This clonotype came up a few times. The gene calls are TRBV11-2 and TRBJ1-1; no definite D call. Germline-derived CDR1 and CDR2 are SGHAT and FQNNGV. V was shortened by 5 bases and J by 7 bases, with 11 bases between the two germline ends. This CDR3 region has 12 residues. CDR3 in amino acids: CASSPAGFEAFF. In DNA form, the CDR3 reads TGTGCCAGCAGCCCAGCGGGGTTTGAAGCTTTCTTT.

This clonotype was observed a handful of times. The V gene is TRBV2, the J gene TRBJ1-2, with TRBD1 as a possible D gene (5 bases). Deletions cut 6 bases from V and 7 bases from J, with 12 bases between. Germline V gives CDR1 SNHLY, CDR2 FYNNEI. The CDR3 has 12 amino acids. CDR3 residues: CASRPGRGGYTF. For the CDR3, the DNA is TGTGCCAGCAGACCGGGAAGGGGTGGCTACACCTTC. The complete variable domain, with remaining parts taken from reference TRBV2 and TRBJ1-2, reads EPEVTQTPSHQVTQMGQEVILRCVPISNHLYFYWYRQILGQKVEFLVSFYNNEISEKSEIFDDQFSVERPDGSNFTLKIRSTKLEDSAMYFCASRPGRGGYTFGSGTRLTVV.

This clonotype was seen many times. CDR3 nucleotide sequence: TGTGCCAGCAGTGCCGGACAGCTCAGTTATAGCAATCAGCCCCAGCATTTT. Translation gives CASSAGQLSYSNQPQHF. The chain recombines TRBV12-3 or TRBV12-4 with TRBJ1-5; maybe TRBD1 (6 bases). The V and J ends lost 5 bases and 0 bases respectively, with 17 bases between them. The CDR3 spans 17 residues.

This clonotype appeared a few times. The V and J genes are TRBV20-1 and TRBJ2-7; TRBD2 agrees at 14 bases. Germline V gives CDR1 DFQATT, CDR2 SNEGSKA (reference sequence). V was clipped by 6 bases and J by 0 bases; unmatched bases: 7. This CDR3 is 16 amino acids long. The CDR3 protein is CSAPGLAGAYSYEQYF. CDR3 bases: TGCAGTGCGCCGGGACTAGCGGGGGCCTACTCCTACGAGCAGTACTTC.

Only a few counts were recorded for this clonotype. The chain employs TRBV7-9 and TRBJ1-1; the match to TRBD1 covers 7 bases. The junction had 12 bases not matched to a gene; V was cut back by 2 bases and J by 6 bases. Germline CDR1 SEHNR, CDR2 FQNEAQ (reference sequence). The CDR3 is 16 amino acids. CDR3: CASSLKGALGDAEAFF. The CDR3, as DNA: TGTGCCAGCAGCTTAAAGGGGGCGCTGGGGGACGCTGAAGCTTTCTTT. Combining the CDR3 with reference TRBV7-9 and TRBJ1-1 gives the whole variable domain DTGVSQNPRHKITKRGQNVTFRCDPISEHNRLYWYRQTLGQGPEFLTYFQNEAQLEKSRLLSDRFSAERPKGSFSTLEIQRTEQGDSAMYLCASSLKGALGDAEAFFGQGTRLTVV.

This clonotype was seen more than once but under ten times. In nucleotides, the CDR3 is TGCAGCGTTGAAGGGGCAGCTGGAAACACCATATATTTT. Translation gives CSVEGAAGNTIYF. The gene calls are TRBV29-1 and TRBJ1-3, with no clear D. The ends were cut back, 1 base at V and 2 bases at J, with 6 bases in the middle. The CDR3 sequence is 13 residues long. Germline V gene lookup returns CDR1 SQVTM and CDR2 ANQGSEA.

The chain uses TRBV15 and TRBJ1-5, with 10 bases aligning to TRBD1. Germline V gene lookup returns CDR1 LNHNV and CDR2 YYDKDF (reference sequence). The CDR3 covers 16 residues. V was clipped by 1 base and J by 2 bases; unmatched bases: 2. The CDR3 protein is CATSRGGTGGNQPQHF. The CDR3 DNA reads as TGTGCCACCAGCAGAGGCGGGACAGGGGGCAATCAGCCCCAGCATTTT.

This clonotype was recorded many times. The chain combines TRBV20-1 with TRBJ1-1; the match to TRBD1 covers 8 bases. CDR1 is DFQATT and CDR2 is SNEGSKA in the germline V gene (reference sequence). The junction had 6 bases not matched to a gene; V was cut back by 0 bases and J by 3 bases. The CDR3 is 15 amino acids. This chain's CDR3 is CSARDFRGQYTEAFF. DNA for the CDR3: TGCAGTGCTAGAGATTTCAGGGGGCAGTACACTGAAGCTTTCTTT.

This sequence joins TRBV12-3 or TRBV12-4 and TRBJ1-6; D might be TRBD1 (5 bases). Trimming shortened V by 6 bases and J by 6 bases, and 18 bases separated the two germline ends. The CDR3 length is 16 residues. The chain's CDR3 is CASSPRGRGGNSPLHF. CDR3 coding DNA: TGTGCCAGCAGCCCACGCGGACGCGGGGGTAATTCACCCCTCCACTTT.

This clonotype was seen a handful of times. The V gene is TRBV9, the J gene TRBJ2-2; 10 bases line up with TRBD1. Germline CDR1 and CDR2: SGDLS and YYNGEE. This CDR3 has 16 residues. V shed 0 bases and J 2 bases; nucleotides not matched to a gene: 1. The CDR3 DNA follows: TGTGCCAGCAGCGTAGGGACAGGGGGTAACACCGGGGAGCTGTTTTTT. It codes for CASSVGTGGNTGELFF.

The table lists this clonotype with a few counts. The genes are TRBV7-2 and TRBJ1-2, with a weak D call TRBD1 (5 bases). Trimming shortened V by 5 bases and J by 4 bases, and 14 bases separated the two germline ends. CDR1 SGHTA and CDR2 FQGNSA come from the germline V gene. The CDR3 totals 14 residues. The CDR3 loop is CASSTRGLTYGYTF. The DNA for the CDR3 is TGTGCCAGCAGCACGCGGGGACTTACCTATGGCTACACCTTC.

The table lists this clonotype with a few counts. The chain couples TRBV5-5 to TRBJ2-2; tentatively, D is TRBD2 (5 bases). The V gene lost 0 bases and the J gene lost 2 bases, with 8 bases spanning the gap. The CDR3 runs 15 residues. From germline, CDR1 is SGHKS and CDR2 YYEKEE (reference sequence). The chain's CDR3 is CASSLAASNTGELFF. The CDR3 coding sequence is TGTGCCAGCAGCTTGGCGGCTAGCAACACCGGGGAGCTGTTTTTT.